This T cell receptor beta chain is from a study of Ad26.COV2.S vaccination and SARS-CoV-2 variants. General study points: From the TCR breadth and depth analyses, total T cell responses may have been underestimated. Vaccinees and placebo recipients showed similar non-spike TCR breadth.

Using immunoSEQ multiplex PCR, the repertoire was profiled, and TCRdb retains in-frame clones only, with some absent. The data contain hundreds of thousands of clones, around 90% of them singletons. There are 16 residues in the CDR3. The junction had 6 bases not matched to a gene; V was cut back by 1 base and J by 1 base. The germline V gene has CDR1 SQVTM and CDR2 ANQGSEA. Sample treatment: around 19 received Ad26.COV2.S at low or high dose, single or two shots; roughly five received placebo; per-sample allocation not given. Sample collection was performed on day 63 after the first vaccine or placebo injection. It was an adult aged 18-55 years in Boston who was the donor. Its platform was an Ad26 vector, and its expressed antigen was Wuhan-strain SARS-CoV-2 spike. Worth noting for this clone: Its antigen remains unidentified.

This receptor was taken from a person between 18 and 60 years old who received the Ad26.COV2.S COVID-19 vaccine or a placebo. The chain couples TRBV29-1 to TRBJ2-1, with 8 bases identical to TRBD2. The sample here was peripheral blood, taken in a trial of Ad26.COV2.S vaccine versus placebo. The DNA for the CDR3 is TGCAGCGTTGAAGCGGGGGGGGGTGTTTCCTACAATGAGCAGTTCTTC. This gives the protein CSVEAGGGVSYNEQFF.